The clone carrying this T cell receptor (beta chain) occurred many times. Its matching antigen is unknown. This beta chain came through as a stray read in a library set up for alpha chains, and its size says little. These data come from a study of spatial heterogeneity in lung cancer. Study outcomes and limitations: Intratumoral expanded alpha and beta TCR counts were found to track tumor mutation counts. Ubiquitous expanded TCR counts tracked ubiquitous nonsynonymous mutations; regional expanded TCR counts tracked regional nonsynonymous mutations.

The germline V and J ends were trimmed by 6 bases and 5 bases, with 13 bases remaining between them. The CDR3 has 13 amino acids. Germline loops: CDR1 SQVTM, CDR2 ANQGSEA. Time point denoted: sample taken at primary tumor resection. Every individual TCR cDNA molecule carried its own unique molecular identifier, which allowed correction of PCR and sequencing errors. TCRdb analysed the 5' RACE reads with MiXCR anew, one entry per CDR3 protein. This table has about 7,800 distinct CDR3 sequences, about 8% appearing once. The receptor comes from a male donor with early-stage non-small cell lung cancer. This chain links TRBV29-1 with TRBJ1-4; TRBD1 might be the D (6 bases). The starting material was lung tumor tissue, obtained at surgery. CDR3 sequence (DNA): TGCAGCGTATGTAGGGACAAGAATGAAAAACTGTTTTTT. This encodes CSVCRDKNEKLFF.